This TCR beta chain was profiled in a study of blood T cell repertoires in COVID-19. For the study at large: PBMCs, B-cell-depleted T cells, or T cells were the source of the cDNA or gDNA that made up the material.

Per the study methods: Estimation of nucleated cell counts was performed using reference gene primer amplification. TCRdb's copy holds only in-frame clones and misses some; the assay was immunoSEQ multiplex PCR. D and trimming were read from the DNA, whereas the V and J calls and clone size are those reported in that table. The sample has 40,000 to 50,000 clones; 89% are singletons. Germline CDR1 LGHNA, CDR2 YSLEER. The CDR3 covers 17 residues. The junction had 9 bases not matched to a gene; V was cut back by 2 bases and J by 9 bases. The gene calls are TRBV4-3 and TRBJ2-1; 14 bases are a match to TRBD2. This TCR was sampled from a man in his fifties or sixties with active COVID-19. The sequenced sample consisted of peripheral blood. As DNA, the CDR3 is TGCGCCAGCAGCCAATACCTACGGACTAGCGGGAGGACTGAGCAGTTCTTC. It codes for CASSQYLRTSGRTEQFF.